This T cell receptor beta chain was recorded in a study of OX40 agonist ivuxolimab in advanced cancers. The overall study: Of mixed ages from about 20 to 80 and averaging about 56 years, the group was roughly 85% male.

Here immunoSEQ multiplex PCR was the method, and the copy in TCRdb shows in-frame clones only, minus some. The sample includes about 69,000 clones, 90% of them seen just once. The ends lost 1 base at V and 2 bases at J; junction bases unmatched: 3. Germline V gene lookup returns CDR1 SGHNT and CDR2 YYREEE (reference sequence). CDR3 length: 15 residues. Remarks on this clone: Its cognate antigen is unknown.

Study conclusions and caveats: Clonal expansion by week 6 occurred in CD4+ and CD8+ blood T cells (at 0.1 to 3.0 mg/kg). Researchers did not determine the expanded peripheral T cells' antigen specificity.

This sequence joins TRBV5-4 and TRBJ2-7; 10 bases line up with TRBD1. The sample was CD4+ or CD8+ T cells sorted from blood, taken in a trial of the OX40 agonist ivuxolimab. This receptor was obtained from an adult with an advanced solid tumor such as melanoma, head and neck, liver or kidney cancer. Written as DNA, the CDR3 is TGTGCCAGCAGCTTGAGAGGGACAGGGGCCTACGAGCAGTACTTC. Residues: CASSLRGTGAYEQYF.